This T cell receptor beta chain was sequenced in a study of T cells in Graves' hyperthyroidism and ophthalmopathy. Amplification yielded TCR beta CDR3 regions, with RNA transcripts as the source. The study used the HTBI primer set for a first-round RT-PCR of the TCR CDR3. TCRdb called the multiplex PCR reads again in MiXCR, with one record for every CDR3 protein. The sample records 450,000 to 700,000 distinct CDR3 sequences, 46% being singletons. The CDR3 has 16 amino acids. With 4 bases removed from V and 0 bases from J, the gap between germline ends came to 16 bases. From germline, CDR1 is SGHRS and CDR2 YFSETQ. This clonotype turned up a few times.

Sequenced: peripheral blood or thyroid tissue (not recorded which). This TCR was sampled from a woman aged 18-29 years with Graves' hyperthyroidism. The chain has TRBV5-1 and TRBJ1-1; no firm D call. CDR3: CASSAGDFTLNTEAFF. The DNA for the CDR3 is TGCGCCAGCAGCGCTGGAGACTTCACCCTGAACACTGAAGCTTTCTTT.